This T cell receptor beta chain was documented in a study of control samples from healthy donors and cancer patients. This CDR3 contains 14 residues. Per the germline V gene, CDR1 is MDHEN and CDR2 is SYDVKM. Trimming removed 4 bases from V and 7 bases from J, with 16 bases in between. Here immunoSEQ multiplex PCR was the method, and the copy in TCRdb shows in-frame clones only, minus some. The table has some 220,000 clones, about 93% seen once; the top ten hold about 1.6%. Sequenced: blood. The gene calls are TRBV28 and TRBJ1-2, with D perhaps TRBD1 (5 bases). This sequence originates from a man aged 50 or older in good health. This CDR3 reads CASSSPYEGSGYTF. As DNA, the CDR3 is TGTGCCAGCAGTTCCCCATATGAGGGGTCTGGCTACACCTTC.